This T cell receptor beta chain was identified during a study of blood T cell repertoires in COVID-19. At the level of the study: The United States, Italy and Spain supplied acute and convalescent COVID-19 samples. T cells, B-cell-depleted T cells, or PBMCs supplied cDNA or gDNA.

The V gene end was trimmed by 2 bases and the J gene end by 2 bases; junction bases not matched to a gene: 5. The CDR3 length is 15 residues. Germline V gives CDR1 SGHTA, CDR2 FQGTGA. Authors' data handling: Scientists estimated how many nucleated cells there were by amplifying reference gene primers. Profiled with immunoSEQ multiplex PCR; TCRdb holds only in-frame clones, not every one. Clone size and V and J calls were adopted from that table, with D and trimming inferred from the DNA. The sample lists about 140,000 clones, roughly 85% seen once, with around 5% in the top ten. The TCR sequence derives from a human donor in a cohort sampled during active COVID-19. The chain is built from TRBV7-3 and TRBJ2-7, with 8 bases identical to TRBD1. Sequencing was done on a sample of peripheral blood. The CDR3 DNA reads TGTGCCAGCAGCTTAGCAGGGGGCGCCCCCTACGAGCAGTACTTC. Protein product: CASSLAGGAPYEQYF. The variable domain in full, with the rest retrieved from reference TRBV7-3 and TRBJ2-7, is GAGVSQTPSNKVTEKGKYVELRCDPISGHTALYWYRQSLGQGPEFLIYFQGTGAADDSGLPNDRFFAVRPEGSVSTLKIQRTERGDSAVYLCASSLAGGAPYEQYFGPGTRLTVT.